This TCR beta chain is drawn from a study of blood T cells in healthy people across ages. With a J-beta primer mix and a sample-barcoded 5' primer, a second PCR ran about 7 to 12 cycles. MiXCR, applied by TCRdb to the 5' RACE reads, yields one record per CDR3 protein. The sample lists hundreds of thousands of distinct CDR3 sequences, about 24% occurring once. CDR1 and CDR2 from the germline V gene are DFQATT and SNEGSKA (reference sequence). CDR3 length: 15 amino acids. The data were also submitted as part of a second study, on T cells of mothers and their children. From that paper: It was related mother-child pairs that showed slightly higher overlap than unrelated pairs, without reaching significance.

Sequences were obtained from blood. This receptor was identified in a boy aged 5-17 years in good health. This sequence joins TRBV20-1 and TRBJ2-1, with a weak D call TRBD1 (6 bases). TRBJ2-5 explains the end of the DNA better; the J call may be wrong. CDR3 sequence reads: CSAREPQGNGETQYF. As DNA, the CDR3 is TGCAGTGCTAGAGAGCCCCAGGGGAATGGCGAGACCCAGTACTTC.